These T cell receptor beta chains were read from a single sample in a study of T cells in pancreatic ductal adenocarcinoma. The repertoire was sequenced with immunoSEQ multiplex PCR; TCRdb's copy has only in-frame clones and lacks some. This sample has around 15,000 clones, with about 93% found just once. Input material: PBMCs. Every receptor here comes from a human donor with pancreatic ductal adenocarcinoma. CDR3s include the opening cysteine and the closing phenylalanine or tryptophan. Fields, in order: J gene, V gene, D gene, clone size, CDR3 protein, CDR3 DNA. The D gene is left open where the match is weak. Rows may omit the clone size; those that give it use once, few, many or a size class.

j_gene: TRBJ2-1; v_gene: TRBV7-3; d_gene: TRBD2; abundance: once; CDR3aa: CASSLIGTSRNEQFF; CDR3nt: TGTGCCAGCAGCTTAATTGGGACTAGCCGCAATGAGCAGTTCTTC
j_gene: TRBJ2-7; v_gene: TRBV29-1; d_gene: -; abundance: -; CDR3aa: CSVARGGALNYEQYF; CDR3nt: TGCAGCGTAGCCCGAGGGGGGGCGCTGAATTACGAGCAGTACTTC
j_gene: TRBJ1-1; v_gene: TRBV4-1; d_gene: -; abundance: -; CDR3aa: CASSQDHGLAGNTEAFF; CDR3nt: TGCGCCAGCAGCCAAGATCACGGATTAGCGGGGAACACTGAAGCTTTCTTT
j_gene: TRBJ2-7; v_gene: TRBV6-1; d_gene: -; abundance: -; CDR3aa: CASSEALVHEQYF; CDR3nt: TGTGCCAGCAGTGAAGCGCTAGTACACGAGCAGTACTTC
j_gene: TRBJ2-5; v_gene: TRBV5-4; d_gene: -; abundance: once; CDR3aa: CASSLATRFEETQYF; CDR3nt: TGTGCCAGCAGCTTGGCCACACGATTTGAAGAGACCCAGTACTTC
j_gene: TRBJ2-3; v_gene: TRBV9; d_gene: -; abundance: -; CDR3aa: CASSYTSGLTDTQYF; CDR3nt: TGTGCCAGCAGCTATACCTCAGGACTAACAGATACGCAGTATTTT
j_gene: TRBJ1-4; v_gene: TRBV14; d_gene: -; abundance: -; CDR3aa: CASSQLGTATNEKLFF; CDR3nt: TGTGCCAGCAGCCAATTGGGAACTGCAACTAATGAAAAACTGTTTTTT
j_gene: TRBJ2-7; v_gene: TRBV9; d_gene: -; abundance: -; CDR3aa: CASSSRSYEQYF; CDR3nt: TGTGCCAGCAGCTCCCGGAGCTACGAGCAGTACTTC
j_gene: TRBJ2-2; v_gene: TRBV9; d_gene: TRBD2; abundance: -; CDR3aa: CASSVKAGRTGELFF; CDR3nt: TGTGCCAGCAGCGTGAAAGCGGGAAGGACCGGGGAGCTGTTTTTT
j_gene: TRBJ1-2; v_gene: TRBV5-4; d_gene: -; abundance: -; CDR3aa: CASSLGLRKGGYGYTF; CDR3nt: TGTGCCAGCAGCTTGGGGTTAAGGAAGGGGGGCTATGGCTACACCTTC
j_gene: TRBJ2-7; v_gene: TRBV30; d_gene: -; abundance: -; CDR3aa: CACTGSSSYEQYF; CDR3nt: TGTGCCTGTACAGGGTCAAGCTCCTACGAGCAGTACTTC
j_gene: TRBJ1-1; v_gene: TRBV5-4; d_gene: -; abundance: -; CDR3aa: CASSLDSRENEAFF; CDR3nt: TGTGCCAGCAGCTTGGATAGTCGCGAGAATGAAGCTTTCTTT
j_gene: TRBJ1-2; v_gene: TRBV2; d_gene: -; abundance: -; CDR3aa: CASSEARAETNYGYTF; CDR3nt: TGTGCCAGCAGTGAAGCGCGGGCAGAAACTAACTATGGCTACACCTTC
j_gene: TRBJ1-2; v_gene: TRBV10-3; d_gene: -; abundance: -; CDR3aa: CAISEGDPLNYGYTF; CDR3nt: TGTGCCATCAGTGAAGGGGACCCACTAAACTATGGCTACACCTTC
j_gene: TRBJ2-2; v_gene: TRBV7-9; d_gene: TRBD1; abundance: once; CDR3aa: CASSLVWTGGADTGELFF; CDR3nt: TGTGCCAGCAGCTTAGTCTGGACAGGGGGCGCTGACACCGGGGAGCTGTTTTTT
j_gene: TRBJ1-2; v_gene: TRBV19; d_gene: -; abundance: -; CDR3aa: CASSIPGMGYYGYTF; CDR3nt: TGTGCCAGTAGTATACCCGGTATGGGTTACTATGGCTACACCTTC
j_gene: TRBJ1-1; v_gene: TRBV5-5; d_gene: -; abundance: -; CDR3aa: CASSLPWGGAEAFF; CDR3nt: TGTGCCAGCAGCTTGCCCTGGGGAGGCGCGGAAGCTTTCTTT
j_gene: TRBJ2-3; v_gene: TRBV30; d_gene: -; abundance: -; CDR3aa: CAWSVRRADTQYF; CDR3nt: TGTGCCTGGAGTGTACGCCGGGCAGATACGCAGTATTTT
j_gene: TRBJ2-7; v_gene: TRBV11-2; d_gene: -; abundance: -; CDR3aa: CASSLDTVLSYEQYF; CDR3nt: TGTGCCAGCAGCTTAGATACCGTCTTGTCCTACGAGCAGTACTTC
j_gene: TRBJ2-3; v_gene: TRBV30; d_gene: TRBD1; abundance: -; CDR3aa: CAWSEKWTGGTTDTQYF; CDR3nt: TGTGCCTGGAGTGAGAAATGGACAGGGGGAACCACAGATACGCAGTATTTT
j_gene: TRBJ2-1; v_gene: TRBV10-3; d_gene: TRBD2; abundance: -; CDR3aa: CAISEPKGLAGARQFF; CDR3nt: TGTGCCATCAGTGAGCCCAAGGGACTAGCGGGAGCTCGACAGTTCTTC
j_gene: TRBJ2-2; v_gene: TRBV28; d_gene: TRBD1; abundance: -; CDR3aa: CASSSTGGRNTGELFF; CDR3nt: TGTGCCAGCAGCTCAACAGGGGGCCGAAACACCGGGGAGCTGTTTTTT
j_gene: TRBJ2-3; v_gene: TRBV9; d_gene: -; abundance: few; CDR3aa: CASTKGTTDTQYF; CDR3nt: TGTGCCAGCACGAAGGGAACCACAGATACGCAGTATTTT
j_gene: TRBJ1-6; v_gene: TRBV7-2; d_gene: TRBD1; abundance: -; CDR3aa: CASSLVGTGYNSPLHF; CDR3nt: TGTGCCAGCAGCTTAGTCGGGACAGGTTATAATTCACCCCTCCACTTT
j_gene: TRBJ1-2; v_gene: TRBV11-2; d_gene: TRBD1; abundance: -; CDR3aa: CASSSPRRTGSGYTF; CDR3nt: TGTGCCAGCAGCTCTCCCAGGAGGACAGGGTCCGGCTACACCTTC
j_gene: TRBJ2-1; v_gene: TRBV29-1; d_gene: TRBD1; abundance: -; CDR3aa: CSVEGPGTVSSYNEQFF; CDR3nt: TGCAGCGTTGAAGGTCCCGGGACAGTCAGCTCCTACAATGAGCAGTTCTTC
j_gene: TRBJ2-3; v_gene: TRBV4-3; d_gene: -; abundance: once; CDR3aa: CASSQDLTDTQYF; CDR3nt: TGCGCCAGCAGCCAAGATCTTACAGATACGCAGTATTTT
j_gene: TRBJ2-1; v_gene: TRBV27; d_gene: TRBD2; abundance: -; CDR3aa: CASSFTRGIYNEQFF; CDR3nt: TGTGCCAGCAGTTTCACGCGGGGGATTTACAATGAGCAGTTCTTC
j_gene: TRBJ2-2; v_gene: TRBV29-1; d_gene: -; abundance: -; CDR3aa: CSVVKSGELFF; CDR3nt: TGCAGCGTTGTAAAGTCTGGGGAGCTGTTTTTT
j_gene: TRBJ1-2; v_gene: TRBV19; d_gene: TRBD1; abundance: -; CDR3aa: CASSTGQGVSSNYGYTF; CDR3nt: TGTGCCAGTAGTACGGGACAGGGGGTCTCATCTAACTATGGCTACACCTTC
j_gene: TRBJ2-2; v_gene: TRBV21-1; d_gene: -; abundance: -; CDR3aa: CASSIHRGANTGELFF; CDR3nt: TGTGCCAGCAGCATCCACAGGGGGGCGAACACCGGGGAGCTGTTTTTT
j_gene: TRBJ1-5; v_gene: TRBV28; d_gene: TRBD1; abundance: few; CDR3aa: CASSIQGARGNQPQHF; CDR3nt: TGTGCCAGCAGTATCCAGGGGGCGCGAGGCAATCAGCCCCAGCATTTT
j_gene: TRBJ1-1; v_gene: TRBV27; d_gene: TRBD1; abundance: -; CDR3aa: CASSLSGTVIEAFF; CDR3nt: TGTGCCAGCAGTTTATCCGGGACAGTGATTGAAGCTTTCTTT
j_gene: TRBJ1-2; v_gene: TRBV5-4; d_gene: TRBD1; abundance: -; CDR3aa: CASREGTGGAFHGYTF; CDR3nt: TGTGCCAGCAGGGAGGGGACAGGGGGCGCTTTTCATGGCTACACCTTC
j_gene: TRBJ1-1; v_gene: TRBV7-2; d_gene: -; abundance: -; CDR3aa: CASSPIGGYAEAFF; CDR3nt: TGTGCCAGCAGCCCCATCGGAGGGTATGCTGAAGCTTTCTTT
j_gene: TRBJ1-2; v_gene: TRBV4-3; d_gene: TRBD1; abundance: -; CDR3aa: CASSQALIRQGARGYTF; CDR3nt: TGCGCCAGCAGCCAAGCCCTTATCCGACAGGGGGCGCGTGGCTACACCTTC
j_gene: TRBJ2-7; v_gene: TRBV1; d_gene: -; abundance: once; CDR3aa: CTSSQCRQGDSYEQYF; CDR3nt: TGCACCAGCAGCCAATGCCGACAGGGGGACTCCTACGAGCAGTACTTC
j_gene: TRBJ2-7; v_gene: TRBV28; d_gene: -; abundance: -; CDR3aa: CASSFSTRGLGGSYEQYF; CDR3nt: TGTGCCAGCAGTTTCAGTACTAGGGGGTTGGGAGGGTCCTACGAGCAGTACTTC
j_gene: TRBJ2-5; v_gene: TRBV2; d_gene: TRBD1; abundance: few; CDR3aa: CASGETGLGTETQYF; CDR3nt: TGTGCCAGCGGAGAGACAGGGCTAGGTACGGAGACCCAGTACTTC
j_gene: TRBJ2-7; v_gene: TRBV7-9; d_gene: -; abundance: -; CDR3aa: CASSFEGSSYEQYF; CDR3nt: TGTGCCAGCAGCTTCGAGGGGAGCTCCTACGAGCAGTACTTC